A selection of T cell receptor beta chains follows, all from one sample in a study of blood T cell repertoires in COVID-19. The data were produced by immunoSEQ multiplex PCR, yet TCRdb's version contains in-frame clones alone and is incomplete. The table records 150,000 or so clones, approximately 81% of them present only once. The specimen was peripheral blood. These receptor sequences come from a human donor in a cohort sampled during active COVID-19. Each CDR3 is given with its conserved first and last residue. A D gene is named only where the DNA matches it firmly. Some rows mark clone size as missing; the rest say once, few, many or name a class of expanded clone.

>TRBJ1-1|-|-|TRBV5-6
CASSLTGRGTEAFF
TGTGCCAGCAGCTTGACAGGGAGGGGGACTGAAGCTTTCTTT
>TRBJ2-1|-|-|TRBV6-2/TRBV6-3
CASSLGLPSSYNEQFF
TGTGCCAGCAGCTTGGGACTTCCTAGCTCCTACAATGAGCAGTTCTTC
>TRBJ1-1|few|-|TRBV19
CATAPGRNTEAFF
TGTGCCACCGCTCCCGGTCGTAACACTGAAGCTTTCTTT
>TRBJ2-3|-|TRBD2|TRBV4-3
CASSQGGGPTDTQYF
TGCGCCAGCAGCCAAGGCGGGGGACCCACAGATACGCAGTATTTT
>TRBJ1-6|-|TRBD1|TRBV5-1
CASSLRGQGVGNSPLHF
TGCGCCAGCAGCTTGCGGGGACAGGGGGTCGGCAATTCACCCCTCCACTTT
>TRBJ2-1|-|TRBD2|TRBV15
CATSRVQGLAGGPSSYNEQFF
TGTGCCACCAGCAGGGTTCAGGGACTAGCGGGGGGGCCCAGCTCCTACAATGAGCAGTTCTTC
>TRBJ1-2|-|-|TRBV6-6
CASRGAGDYGYTF
TGTGCCAGCAGGGGAGCGGGGGACTATGGCTACACCTTC
>TRBJ2-2|-|TRBD1|TRBV6-2/TRBV6-3
CASSPWDSPKTNTGELFF
TGTGCCAGCAGTCCCTGGGACAGCCCTAAAACGAACACCGGGGAGCTGTTTTTT
>TRBJ2-1|medium-sized|TRBD2|TRBV7-3
CASSLKHSGAYNEQFF
TGTGCCAGCAGCTTAAAACATAGCGGGGCCTACAATGAGCAGTTCTTC
>TRBJ2-1|-|TRBD2|TRBV9
CASSVDLSQRGGVNEQFF
TGTGCCAGCAGCGTCGACCTATCCCAGCGGGGGGGCGTCAATGAGCAGTTCTTC
>TRBJ1-5|-|TRBD1|TRBV4-1
CASSQGRTGRTQPQHF
TGCGCCAGCAGCCAAGGGAGGACAGGGCGGACTCAGCCCCAGCATTTT
>TRBJ2-1|-|TRBD2|TRBV13
CASSSPGLAGGYNYNEQFF
TGTGCCAGCAGCTCACCGGGACTAGCGGGGGGATACAACTACAATGAGCAGTTCTTC
>TRBJ2-3|-|TRBD2|TRBV15
CATSGFRLAVLSTDTQYF
TGTGCCACCAGCGGATTTAGACTAGCGGTCCTCAGCACAGATACGCAGTATTTT
>TRBJ2-3|-|TRBD2|TRBV9
CASGWTSGGTDTQYF
TGTGCCAGCGGCTGGACTAGCGGGGGAACAGATACGCAGTATTTT
>TRBJ2-2|-|TRBD1|TRBV6-2/TRBV6-3
CASSYLTGGPNTGELFF
TGTGCCAGCAGTTACTTAACAGGGGGTCCGAACACCGGGGAGCTGTTTTTT
>TRBJ1-1|-|-|TRBV12-3/TRBV12-4
CASSFGGTEAFF
TGTGCCAGCAGTTTCGGAGGCACTGAAGCTTTCTTT
>TRBJ2-3|-|TRBD2|TRBV11-3
CASSLGASGDMDTQYF
TGTGCCAGCAGCTTAGGGGCTAGCGGTGACATGGATACGCAGTATTTT
>TRBJ1-6|once|-|TRBV5-6
CASSFGGGVKGSPLHF
TGTGCCAGCAGCTTCGGAGGGGGGGTAAAAGGGTCACCCCTCCACTTT
>TRBJ1-5|-|-|TRBV28
CATRGHSNQPQHF
TGTGCCACCAGGGGCCATAGCAATCAGCCCCAGCATTTT
>TRBJ2-5|-|TRBD2|TRBV4-1
CASSRAGEGPTETQYF
TGCGCCAGCAGCCGGGCGGGGGAGGGACCGACGGAGACCCAGTACTTC
>TRBJ1-5|once|-|TRBV4-1
CASATVVNQPQHF
TGCGCCAGCGCCACAGTCGTTAATCAGCCCCAGCATTTT
>TRBJ1-2|once|TRBD1|TRBV19
CASSTALQGAGGYTF
TGTGCCAGTAGTACCGCCCTACAGGGGGCTGGGGGCTACACCTTC
>TRBJ1-3|-|TRBD1|TRBV19
CASSIRTGAENTIYF
TGTGCCAGTAGTATTAGGACAGGGGCGGAAAACACCATATATTTT
>TRBJ2-1|-|TRBD2|TRBV11-3
CASSSVWGLAPYNEQFF
TGTGCCAGCAGCTCCGTCTGGGGACTAGCGCCCTACAATGAGCAGTTCTTC
>TRBJ1-5|-|-|TRBV6-5
CASKFDSYSNQPQHF
TGTGCCAGCAAGTTCGACAGTTATAGCAATCAGCCCCAGCATTTT
>TRBJ1-1|-|-|TRBV28
CASRLWNTEAFF
TGTGCCAGCAGGCTATGGAACACTGAAGCTTTCTTT
>TRBJ1-6|-|TRBD1|TRBV7-2
CASTYPGQGNSPLHF
TGTGCCAGCACCTATCCGGGACAGGGAAATTCACCCCTCCACTTT
>TRBJ1-4|-|-|TRBV18
CASSPVRIATNEKLFF
TGTGCCAGCTCACCCGTCAGGATTGCAACTAATGAAAAACTGTTTTTT
>TRBJ1-1|-|TRBD1|TRBV7-2
CASSFGQGLNTEAFF
TGTGCCAGCAGCTTCGGACAGGGATTGAACACTGAAGCTTTCTTT
>TRBJ1-6|-|-|TRBV2
CASSLGGSYNSPLHF
TGTGCCAGCAGTTTGGGAGGATCCTATAATTCACCCCTCCACTTT
>TRBJ2-5|-|TRBD1|TRBV6-6
CASRRGQQQETQYF
TGTGCCAGCAGAAGGGGGCAGCAACAAGAGACCCAGTACTTC
>TRBJ2-7|-|-|TRBV19
CASSYRENGEQYF
TGTGCCAGTTCGTACAGGGAAAATGGCGAGCAGTACTTC
>TRBJ1-2|-|-|TRBV27
CASSSTGSYGYTF
TGTGCCAGCAGTTCGACTGGGTCCTATGGCTACACCTTC
>TRBJ1-2|-|TRBD1|TRBV14
CASSLDSGTGIYYGYTF
TGTGCCAGCAGCCTAGATTCCGGGACAGGGATTTACTATGGCTACACCTTC
>TRBJ1-4|-|TRBD1|TRBV4-3
CASSQGGGTGDEKLFF
TGCGCCAGCAGCCAAGGGGGAGGGACAGGGGATGAAAAACTGTTTTTT
>TRBJ2-5|-|-|TRBV11-2
CASSPKETQYF
TGTGCCAGCAGCCCTAAAGAGACCCAGTACTTC
>TRBJ1-5|-|-|TRBV5-1
CASSLTGQGNQPQHF
TGCGCCAGCAGCTTGACAGGGCAGGGCAATCAGCCCCAGCATTTT
>TRBJ1-2|-|-|TRBV7-2
CASSSRSQGKGGYTF
TGTGCCAGCAGCTCCCGTTCCCAGGGAAAAGGGGGCTACACCTTC
>TRBJ2-7|once|TRBD1|TRBV7-9
CASSLAPTGDYEQYF
TGTGCCAGCAGCTTAGCCCCCACAGGGGACTACGAGCAGTACTTC
>TRBJ1-5|-|TRBD1|TRBV4-1
CASSQVAGTGGSNQPQHF
TGCGCCAGCAGCCAAGTTGCCGGGACAGGTGGGAGCAATCAGCCCCAGCATTTT
>TRBJ2-2|-|TRBD2|TRBV4-1
CASSQGTSGYTGELFF
TGCGCCAGCAGCCAAGGGACTAGCGGTTACACCGGGGAGCTGTTTTTT
>TRBJ2-5|-|-|TRBV7-3
CASSPGAVETQYF
TGTGCCAGCAGCCCCGGAGCGGTTGAGACCCAGTACTTC
>TRBJ2-2|-|-|TRBV18
CASSPIGGNTGELFF
TGTGCCAGCTCACCGATTGGGGGCAACACCGGGGAGCTGTTTTTT
>TRBJ1-2|few|-|TRBV7-2
CASSSNSGSYGYTF
TGTGCCAGCAGCTCGAACTCCGGTAGCTATGGCTACACCTTC
>TRBJ1-6|-|TRBD1|TRBV15
CATSTRQGVGASPLHF
TGTGCCACCAGCACCCGACAGGGCGTCGGGGCTTCACCCCTCCACTTT